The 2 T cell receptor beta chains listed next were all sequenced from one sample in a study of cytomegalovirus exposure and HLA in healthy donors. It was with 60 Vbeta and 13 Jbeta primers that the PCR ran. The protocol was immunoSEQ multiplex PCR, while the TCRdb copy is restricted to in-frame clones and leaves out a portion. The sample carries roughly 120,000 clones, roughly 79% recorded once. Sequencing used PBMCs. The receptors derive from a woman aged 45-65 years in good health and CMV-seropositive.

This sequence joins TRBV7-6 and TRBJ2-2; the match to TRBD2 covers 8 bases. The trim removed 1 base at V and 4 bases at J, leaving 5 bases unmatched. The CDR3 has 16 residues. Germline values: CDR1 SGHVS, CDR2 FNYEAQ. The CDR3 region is CASSLVGGGTTGELFF. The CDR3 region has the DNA TGTGCCAGCAGCTTAGTTGGCGGGGGGACCACCGGGGAGCTGTTTTTT.

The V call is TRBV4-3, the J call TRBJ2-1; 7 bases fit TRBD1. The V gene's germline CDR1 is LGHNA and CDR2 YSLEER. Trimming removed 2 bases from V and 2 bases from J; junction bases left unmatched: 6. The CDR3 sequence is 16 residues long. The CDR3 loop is CASSQSRDSPYNEQFF. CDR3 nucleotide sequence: TGCGCCAGCAGCCAATCCCGGGACAGTCCCTACAATGAGCAGTTCTTC.